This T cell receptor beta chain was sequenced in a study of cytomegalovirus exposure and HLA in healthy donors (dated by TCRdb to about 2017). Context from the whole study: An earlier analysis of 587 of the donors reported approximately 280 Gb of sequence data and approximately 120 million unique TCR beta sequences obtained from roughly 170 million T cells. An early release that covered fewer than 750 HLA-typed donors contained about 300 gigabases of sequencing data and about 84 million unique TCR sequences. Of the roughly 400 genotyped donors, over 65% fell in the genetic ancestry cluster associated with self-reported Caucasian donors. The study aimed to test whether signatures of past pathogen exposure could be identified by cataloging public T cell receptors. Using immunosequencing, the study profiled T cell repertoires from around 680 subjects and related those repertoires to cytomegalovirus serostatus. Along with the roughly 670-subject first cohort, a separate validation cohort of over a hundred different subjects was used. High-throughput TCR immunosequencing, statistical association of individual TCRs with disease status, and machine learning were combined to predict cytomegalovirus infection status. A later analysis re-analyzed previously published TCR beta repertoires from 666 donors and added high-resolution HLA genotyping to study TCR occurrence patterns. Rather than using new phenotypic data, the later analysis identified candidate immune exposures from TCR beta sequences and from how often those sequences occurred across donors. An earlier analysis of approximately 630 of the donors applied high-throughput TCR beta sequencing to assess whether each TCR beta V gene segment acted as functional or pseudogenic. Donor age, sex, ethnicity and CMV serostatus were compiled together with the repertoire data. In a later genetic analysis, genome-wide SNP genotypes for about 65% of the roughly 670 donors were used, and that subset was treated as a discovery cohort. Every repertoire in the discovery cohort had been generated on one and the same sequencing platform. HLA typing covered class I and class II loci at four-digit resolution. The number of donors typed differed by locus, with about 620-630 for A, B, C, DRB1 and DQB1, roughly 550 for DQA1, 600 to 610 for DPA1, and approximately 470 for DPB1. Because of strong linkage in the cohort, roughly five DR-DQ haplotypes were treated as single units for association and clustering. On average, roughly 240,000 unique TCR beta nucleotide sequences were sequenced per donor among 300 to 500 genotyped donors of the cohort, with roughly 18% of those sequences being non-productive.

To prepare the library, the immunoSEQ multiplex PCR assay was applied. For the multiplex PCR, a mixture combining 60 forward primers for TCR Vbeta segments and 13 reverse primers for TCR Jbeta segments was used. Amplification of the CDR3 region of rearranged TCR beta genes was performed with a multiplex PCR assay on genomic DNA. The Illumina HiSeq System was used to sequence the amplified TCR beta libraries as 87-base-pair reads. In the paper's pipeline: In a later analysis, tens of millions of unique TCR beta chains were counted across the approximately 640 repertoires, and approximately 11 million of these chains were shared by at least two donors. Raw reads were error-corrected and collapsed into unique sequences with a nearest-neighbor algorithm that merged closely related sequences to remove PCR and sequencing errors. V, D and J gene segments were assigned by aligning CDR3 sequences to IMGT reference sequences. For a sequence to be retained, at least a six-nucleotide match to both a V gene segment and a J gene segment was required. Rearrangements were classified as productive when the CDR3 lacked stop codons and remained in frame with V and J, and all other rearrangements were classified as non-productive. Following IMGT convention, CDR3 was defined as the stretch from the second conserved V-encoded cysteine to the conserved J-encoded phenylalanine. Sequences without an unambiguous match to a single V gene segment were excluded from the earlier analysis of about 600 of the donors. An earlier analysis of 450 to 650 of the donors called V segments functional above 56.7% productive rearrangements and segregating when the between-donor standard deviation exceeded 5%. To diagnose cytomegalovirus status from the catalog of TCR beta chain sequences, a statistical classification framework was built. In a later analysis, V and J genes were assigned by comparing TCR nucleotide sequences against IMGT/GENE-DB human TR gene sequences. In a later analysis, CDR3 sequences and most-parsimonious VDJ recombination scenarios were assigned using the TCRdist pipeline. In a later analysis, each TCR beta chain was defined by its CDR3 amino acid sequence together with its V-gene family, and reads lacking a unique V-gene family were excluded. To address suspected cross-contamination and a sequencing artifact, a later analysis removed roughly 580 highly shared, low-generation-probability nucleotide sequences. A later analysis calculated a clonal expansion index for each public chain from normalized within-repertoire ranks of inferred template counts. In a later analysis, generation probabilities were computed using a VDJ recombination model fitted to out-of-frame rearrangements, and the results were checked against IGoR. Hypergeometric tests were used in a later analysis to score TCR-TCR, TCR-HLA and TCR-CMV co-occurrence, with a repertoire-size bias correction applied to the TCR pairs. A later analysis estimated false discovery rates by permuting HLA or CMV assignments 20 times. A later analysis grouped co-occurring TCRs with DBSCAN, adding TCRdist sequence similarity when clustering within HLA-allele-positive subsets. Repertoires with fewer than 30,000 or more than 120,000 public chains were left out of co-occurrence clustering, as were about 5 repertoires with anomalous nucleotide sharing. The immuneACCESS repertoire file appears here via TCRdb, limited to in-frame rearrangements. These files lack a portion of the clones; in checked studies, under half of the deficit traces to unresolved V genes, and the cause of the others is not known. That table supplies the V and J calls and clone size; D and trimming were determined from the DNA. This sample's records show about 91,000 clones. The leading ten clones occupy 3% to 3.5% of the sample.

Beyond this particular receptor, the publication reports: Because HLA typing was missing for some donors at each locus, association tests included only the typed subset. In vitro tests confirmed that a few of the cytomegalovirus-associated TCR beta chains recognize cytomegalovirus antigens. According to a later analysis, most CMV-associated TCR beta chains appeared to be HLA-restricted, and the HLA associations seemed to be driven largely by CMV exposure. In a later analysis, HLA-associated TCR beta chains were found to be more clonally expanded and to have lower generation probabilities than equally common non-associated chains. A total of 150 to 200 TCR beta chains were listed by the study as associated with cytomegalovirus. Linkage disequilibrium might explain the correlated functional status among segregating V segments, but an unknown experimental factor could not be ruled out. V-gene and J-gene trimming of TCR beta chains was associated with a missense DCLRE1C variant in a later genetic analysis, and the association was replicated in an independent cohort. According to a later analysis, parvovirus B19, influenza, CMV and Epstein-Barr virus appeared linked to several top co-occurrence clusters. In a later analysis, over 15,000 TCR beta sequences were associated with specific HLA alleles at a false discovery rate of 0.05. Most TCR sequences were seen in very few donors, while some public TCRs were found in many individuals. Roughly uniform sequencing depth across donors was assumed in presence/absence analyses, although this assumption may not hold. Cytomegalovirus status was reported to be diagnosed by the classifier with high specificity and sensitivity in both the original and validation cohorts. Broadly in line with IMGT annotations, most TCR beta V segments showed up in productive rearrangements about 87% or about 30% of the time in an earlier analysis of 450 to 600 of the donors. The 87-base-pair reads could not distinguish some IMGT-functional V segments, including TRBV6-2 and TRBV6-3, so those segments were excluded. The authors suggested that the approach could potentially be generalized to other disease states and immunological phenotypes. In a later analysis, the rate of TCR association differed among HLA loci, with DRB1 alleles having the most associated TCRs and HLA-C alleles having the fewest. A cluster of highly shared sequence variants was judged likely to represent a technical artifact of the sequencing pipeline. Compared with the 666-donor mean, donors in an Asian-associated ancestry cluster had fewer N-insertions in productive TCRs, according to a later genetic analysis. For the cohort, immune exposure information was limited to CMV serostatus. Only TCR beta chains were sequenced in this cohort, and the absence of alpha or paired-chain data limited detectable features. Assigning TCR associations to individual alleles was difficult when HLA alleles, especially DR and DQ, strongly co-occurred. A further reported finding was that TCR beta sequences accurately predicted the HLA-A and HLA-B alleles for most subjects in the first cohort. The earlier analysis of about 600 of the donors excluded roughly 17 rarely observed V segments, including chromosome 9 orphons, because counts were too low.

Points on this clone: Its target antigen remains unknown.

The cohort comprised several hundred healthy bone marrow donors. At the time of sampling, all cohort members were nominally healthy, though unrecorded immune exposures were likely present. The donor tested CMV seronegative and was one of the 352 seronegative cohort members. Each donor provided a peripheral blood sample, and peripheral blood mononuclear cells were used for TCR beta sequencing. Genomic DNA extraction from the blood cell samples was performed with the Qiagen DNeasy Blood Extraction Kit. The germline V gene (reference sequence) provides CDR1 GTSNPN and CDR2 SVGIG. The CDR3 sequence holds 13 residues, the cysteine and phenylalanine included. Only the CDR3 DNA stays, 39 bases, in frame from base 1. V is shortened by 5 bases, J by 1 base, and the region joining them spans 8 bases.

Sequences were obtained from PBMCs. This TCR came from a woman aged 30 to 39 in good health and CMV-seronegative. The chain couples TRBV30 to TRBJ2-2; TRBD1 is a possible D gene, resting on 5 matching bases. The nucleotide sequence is TGTGCCTGGCAACAGGAGAACACCGGGGAGCTGTTTTTT. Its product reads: CAWQQENTGELFF.